The clone carrying this T cell receptor beta chain was observed a handful of times. Its antigen remains unidentified. Expressed TCRB transcripts were sequenced, since all the RNA that had been isolated was reverse transcribed. Repertoires were generated with immunoSEQ multiplex PCR, while TCRdb's copy carries only in-frame clones and drops some. The repertoire holds 130,000 to 150,000 clones, with about 51% as singletons. These data belong to a study of beta chain features in type 1 diabetes. Each donor gave one heparinised blood draw averaging about 110 mL. Study conclusions and caveats: Sampled from patients, naive, central memory and Treg TCRB repertoires appeared more similar than those sampled from healthy donors. The analysis here could not establish whether HLA type shapes TCRB rearrangement.

The germline V gene encodes CDR1 SQVTM and CDR2 ANQGSEA. The V end lost 5 bases, the J end lost 5 bases, and 15 bases lay between the germline ends. The CDR3 extends over 13 amino acids. The clonotype originates from a man in his late teens or twenties in good health. Material for sequencing was Tregs from blood. The genes are TRBV29-1 and TRBJ1-1; tentatively, D is TRBD1 (6 bases). The CDR3 protein is CSVFGEGVTEAFF. The DNA of the CDR3 is TGCAGCGTTTTCGGTGAGGGGGTGACTGAAGCTTTCTTT.